This passage covers 12 T cell receptor beta chains from one sample sequenced in a study of patients with pleural tuberculosis. TCRdb re-called the reads through MiXCR, storing one row per CDR3 protein. The sample gives around 49,000 distinct CDR3 sequences, 6% to 9.5% of which show up once; 15% to 20% is in the top ten. These receptors originate from a human donor with pleural tuberculosis.

This clonotype was seen many times. V gene TRBV18 combines with J gene TRBJ2-3; tentatively, D is TRBD2 (5 bases). This CDR3 is 16 amino acids long. Germline V gene lookup returns CDR1 KGHSH and CDR2 LQKENI. Trimming removed 1 base at V and 1 base at J, with 12 bases between. The CDR3 DNA follows: TGTGCCAGCTCACCACGAGGGATTGAGCGCACAGATACGCAGTATTTT. Translation: CASSPRGIERTDTQYF.

This clonotype has a count of ten or more. In DNA, the CDR3 is TGTGCCAGCAGAGCCTACAGGGACAGCACAGATACGCAGTATTTT. Its translation: CASRAYRDSTDTQYF. The chain uses TRBV2 and TRBJ2-3; D possibly corresponds to TRBD1 (6 bases). CDR1 is SNHLY and CDR2 is FYNNEI in the germline V gene. CDR3 size: 15 residues. Trimming stripped 6 bases from V and 0 bases from J, with 13 bases between.

This clonotype was detected many times. The chain joins TRBV7-8 to TRBJ1-1; 9 bases are a match to TRBD1. Germline CDR1 SGHVS, CDR2 FQNEAQ. The CDR3 covers 14 residues. The V segment lost 8 bases and the J segment 5 bases; nucleotides outside the gene matches: 9. The CDR3 here is CASAQGALGTEAFF. The CDR3 nucleotides are TGTGCCAGCGCACAGGGGGCGTTGGGTACTGAAGCTTTCTTT.

This clonotype has at least ten counts. The chain uses TRBV10-3 and TRBJ1-4; the D is unclear. The CDR3 is made up of 11 amino acids. CDR1 and CDR2 from the germline V gene are ENHRY and SYGVKD. Trimming took 3 bases from V and 8 from J, leaving 4 bases between them. The CDR3 here is CAISDGEKLFF. For the CDR3, the DNA is TGTGCCATCAGTGACGGGGAAAAACTGTTTTTT.

In this sample, this clonotype turned up many times. The CDR3 sequence: CASSAGSNQPQHF. For the CDR3, the DNA is TGTGCCAGCAGTGCTGGGAGCAATCAGCCCCAGCATTTT. The chain combines TRBV2 with TRBJ1-5, with no clear D. The V gene's germline CDR1 is SNHLY and CDR2 FYNNEI. V lost 4 bases and J 1 base, leaving 5 bases between the germline ends. This CDR3 comprises 13 residues.

This clonotype was counted ten times or more. The rearrangement joins TRBV12-3 or TRBV12-4 to TRBJ1-1, with 9 bases matching TRBD1. This CDR3 comprises 13 residues. Trimming removed 7 bases from V and 8 bases from J; junction bases left unmatched: 8. CDR3 residues: CASILTGGLEAFF. In nucleotides, the CDR3 is TGTGCCAGCATCCTGACAGGGGGTCTCGAAGCTTTCTTT.

This clonotype came up many times. This rearrangement joins TRBV7-2 to TRBJ2-3; maybe TRBD1 (5 bases). CDR1 is SGHTA and CDR2 is FQGNSA in the germline V gene. With 1 base removed from V and 9 bases from J, the gap between germline ends came to 5 bases. The CDR3 length is 11 residues. CDR3 region: CASSLGGTQYF. The DNA for the CDR3 is TGTGCCAGCAGCTTAGGGGGCACGCAGTATTTT.

This clonotype showed up many times. The rearrangement uses TRBV5-6 and TRBJ2-7; the match to TRBD1 covers 7 bases. V was clipped by 4 bases and J by 6 bases; unmatched bases: 10. The CDR3 length is 14 residues. Germline loops: CDR1 SGHDT, CDR2 YYEEEE. The CDR3 DNA reads as TGTGCCAGCAGCAATGGGGACAGAAGGGTCGAGCAGTACGTC. Amino acids: CASSNGDRRVEQYV.

This clonotype has a count of ten or more. The rearrangement uses TRBV28 and TRBJ2-2; D not resolved. Trimming stripped 5 bases from V and 2 bases from J, with 12 bases between. CDR1 and CDR2 (germline): MDHEN, SYDVKM. The CDR3 covers 15 residues. The CDR3 coding sequence is TGTGCCAGCAGTCCCAGCCAAGCAAACACCGGGGAGCTGTTTTTT. Protein: CASSPSQANTGELFF.

The chain has TRBV6-4 and TRBJ2-5; 7 nucleotides line up with TRBD1. The CDR3 consists of 16 residues. The V and J ends lost 2 bases and 5 bases, in that order; junction bases with no gene match: 11. CDR1 MRHNA and CDR2 SNTAGT come from the germline V gene. CDR3 loop: CASSDGTGAYGETQYF. The CDR3 bases are TGTGCCAGCAGTGACGGAACAGGGGCATATGGGGAGACCCAGTACTTC.

This clonotype was observed many times. The J gene is TRBJ2-3, the V gene TRBV20-1, with a weak D call TRBD2 (6 bases). CDR3 size: 17 residues. Germline V gives CDR1 DFQATT, CDR2 SNEGSKA (reference sequence). Trimming stripped 1 base from V and 0 bases from J, with 17 bases between. The CDR3 coding sequence is TGCAGTGCTAGAGGGGGGGTGACACTCCTTAGCACAGATACGCAGTATTTT. It codes for CSARGGVTLLSTDTQYF.

This clonotype showed up many times. V is TRBV9 and J is TRBJ1-2; no clear D gene. The CDR3 consists of 14 residues. Germline-derived CDR1 and CDR2 are SGDLS and YYNGEE. The V and J ends lost 0 bases and 0 bases respectively, with 6 bases between them. The chain's CDR3 is CASSVDSANYGYTF. CDR3 sequence (DNA): TGTGCCAGCAGCGTAGACTCAGCTAACTATGGCTACACCTTC.